The present TCR beta chain was sequenced within a study of T cell responses to AZD1222 COVID-19 vaccine. General study results and limits: Spike-specific TCR repertoires showed rising breadth and depth after two AZD1222 doses. The number of AZD1222 recipients seropositive at baseline was only five or six.

Second doses that came at about 4 or about 12 weeks were put together. The method was immunoSEQ multiplex PCR; TCRdb's version includes in-frame clones alone and lacks a portion of them. The sample records about 93,000 clones, approximately 90% being singletons. A remark on this clone: Its antigen is not identified.

This CDR3 comprises 13 residues. Germline CDR1 SGHTA, CDR2 FQGNSA. The V end lost 4 bases, the J end lost 6 bases, and 12 bases lay between the germline ends. The sample consisted of peripheral blood, taken 28 days after the second AZD1222 dose. J is TRBJ1-1 and V is TRBV7-2; no reliable D call. This receptor was identified in an adult who received the AZD1222 COVID-19 vaccine. CDR3 in amino acids: CASSSVGVSEAFF. The CDR3 coding sequence is TGTGCCAGCAGCTCCGTCGGGGTGTCTGAAGCTTTCTTT.